Listed here are 18 T cell receptor beta chains from one sample, sequenced in a study of cytomegalovirus exposure and HLA in healthy donors. A multiplex PCR was run with 60 Vbeta primers and 13 Jbeta primers. The protocol was immunoSEQ multiplex PCR, while the TCRdb copy is restricted to in-frame clones and leaves out a portion. The table has about 150,000 clones, over 65% seen once. Sequenced input: PBMCs. These receptor sequences come from a middle-aged woman in good health and CMV-seronegative.

The gene calls are TRBV15 and TRBJ2-7; 9 bases match TRBD1. Looked up from germline, CDR1 is LNHNV and CDR2 is YYDKDF (reference sequence). The J segment lost 6 bases and the V segment lost 4 bases, leaving 7 bases of the junction unmatched. This CDR3 spans 14 amino acids. The CDR3 reads CATSTRDRVGEQYF. The CDR3 region has the DNA TGTGCCACCAGCACCCGGGACAGGGTGGGCGAGCAGTACTTC.

The chain links TRBV11-2 to TRBJ1-1; 10 nucleotides agree with TRBD1. CDR1 is SGHAT and CDR2 is FQNNGV in the germline V gene. The V segment lost 5 bases and the J segment 6 bases; nucleotides outside the gene matches: 6. The CDR3 has 14 residues. CDR3 sequence reads: CASSAGTGVPEAFF. The CDR3 DNA sequence: TGTGCCAGCAGCGCCGGGACAGGGGTGCCTGAAGCTTTCTTT.

The chain uses TRBV5-6 and TRBJ2-7, with TRBD2 matching over 9 bases. Germline V gene lookup returns CDR1 SGHDT and CDR2 YYEEEE. The CDR3 is 15 residues long. V lost 2 bases, J lost 0 bases, and 3 bases stayed unmatched. Written as DNA, the CDR3 is TGTGCCAGCAGCTTTAGCGGGAGAGGCTCCTACGAGCAGTACTTC. It specifies CASSFSGRGSYEQYF.

The chain uses TRBV30 and TRBJ2-7; D is perhaps TRBD1 (5 bases). V lost 7 bases, J lost 4 bases, and 14 bases lay in between. CDR1 is GTSNPN and CDR2 is SVGIG in the germline V gene (reference sequence). The CDR3 runs 12 residues. The CDR3 nucleotides are TGTGCCTTGAACCGTAGGGGTTACGAGCAGTACTTC. Translated: CALNRRGYEQYF. Variable domain in full (rest from reference TRBV30 and TRBJ2-7): SQTIHQWPATLVQPVGSPLSLECTVEGTSNPNLYWYRQAAGRGLQLLFYSVGIGQISSEVPQNLSASRPQDRQFILSSKKLLLSDSGFYLCALNRRGYEQYFGPGTRLTVT.

The chain joins TRBV21-1 to TRBJ2-5; the tabulated D call, TRBD2, remains unverified against the DNA. TRBV21-1 is a pseudogene locus. This CDR3 has 14 amino acids. In DNA form, the CDR3 reads TGTGCCAGCCTCCCCCGGAGGGCCGGAGAGACCCAGTACTTC. It is translated as CASLPRRAGETQYF.

In the case of this clone: The junction departs from the called germline gene at one end, perhaps through a read error. V gene TRBV30 combines with J gene TRBJ1-2; 8 nucleotides line up with TRBD1. This CDR3 region has 11 residues. CDR1 GTSNPN and CDR2 SVGIG come from the germline V gene (reference sequence). For the CDR3, the DNA is TGTGCCTGGAGGCTTAATCGACAGGGGAGCTTC. It translates to CAWRLNRQGSF.

The chain is built from TRBV29-1 and TRBJ2-7; 9 positions match TRBD1. V lost 4 bases to trimming and J lost 4 bases; unmatched junction nucleotides: 8. CDR1 SQVTM and CDR2 ANQGSEA come from the germline V gene. The CDR3 extends over 14 amino acids. The chain's CDR3 is CSVVSRDRVYEQYF. DNA for the CDR3: TGCAGCGTTGTGTCGAGGGACAGGGTGTACGAGCAGTACTTC.

V gene TRBV11-3 combines with J gene TRBJ2-5; 7 bases match TRBD2. V gave up 1 base and J gave up 0 bases; unmatched junction bases: 5. The CDR3 spans 16 residues. The germline V gene encodes CDR1 SGHNT and CDR2 YENEEA. CDR3 amino acids: CASSLGRGKNQETQYF. The CDR3, as DNA: TGTGCCAGCAGCTTAGGGCGGGGGAAAAACCAAGAGACCCAGTACTTC. Drawing the rest from reference TRBV11-3 and TRBJ2-5, the complete variable domain is EAGVVQSPRYKIIEKKQPVAFWCNPISGHNTLYWYLQNLGQGPELLIRYENEEAVDDSQLPKDRFSAERLKGVDSTLKIQPAELGDSAVYLCASSLGRGKNQETQYFGPGTRLLVL.

This chain joins TRBV10-1 and TRBJ1-5, with D possibly being TRBD1 (6 bases). Germline V gene sequence: CDR1 WNHNN, CDR2 SYGVQD (reference sequence). Deletions cut 0 bases from V and 8 bases from J, with 17 bases between. The CDR3 loop spans 16 amino acids. The CDR3 DNA reads TGCGCCAGCAGTGAGTCTAGAGGACAGCCCAGGGAGCCCCAGCATTTT. It translates to CASSESRGQPREPQHF.

The CDR3: CASSYRQGAYNEQFF. CDR3 nucleotides: TGTGCCAGCAGCTACCGACAGGGGGCTTACAATGAGCAGTTCTTC. This rearrangement joins TRBV5-4 to TRBJ2-1; the match to TRBD1 covers 10 bases. V shed 3 bases and J 4 bases; nucleotides not matched to a gene: 4. CDR3 length: 15 amino acids. Germline V gives CDR1 SGHNT, CDR2 YYREEE (reference sequence).

The CDR3 here is CAWSPSPSSVETQYF. Written as DNA, the CDR3 is TGTGCCTGGAGTCCCAGTCCTAGCAGCGTGGAGACCCAGTACTTC. The V and J genes are TRBV30 and TRBJ2-5, with D perhaps TRBD2 (5 bases). The CDR3 is 15 amino acids. V lost 2 bases to trimming and J lost 5 bases, with 18 bases between them. Germline-derived CDR1 and CDR2 are GTSNPN and SVGIG (reference sequence).

The chain carries TRBV7-2 and TRBJ2-7, with D possibly being TRBD2 (5 bases). Germline CDR1 is SGHTA and CDR2 is FQGNSA. CDR3 length: 15 amino acids. V shed 1 base and J shed 0 bases, with 10 bases lying between them. The CDR3 is CASSLVRGSSYEQYF. The CDR3 DNA is TGTGCCAGCAGCTTAGTGCGAGGGAGCTCCTACGAGCAGTACTTC. Complete variable domain (other parts from reference TRBV7-2 and TRBJ2-7): GAGVSQSPSNKVTEKGKDVELRCDPISGHTALYWYRQSLGQGLEFLIYFQGNSAPDKSGLPSDRFSAERTGGSVSTLTIQRTQQEDSAVYLCASSLVRGSSYEQYFGPGTRLTVT.

The chain recombines TRBV7-6 with TRBJ2-7; 9 bases match TRBD2. Germline V gene lookup returns CDR1 SGHVS and CDR2 FNYEAQ. The V gene end was trimmed by 5 bases and the J gene end by 1 base; junction bases not matched to a gene: 15. CDR3 length: 18 residues. Here the CDR3 reads CASSLPTLAGLGSYEQYF. CDR3 nucleotides: TGTGCCAGCAGCCTCCCCACCCTAGCGGGACTGGGTTCCTACGAGCAGTACTTC. Filled out from reference TRBV7-6 and TRBJ2-7, the complete variable domain reads GAGVSQSPRYKVTKRGQDVALRCDPISGHVSLYWYRQALGQGPEFLTYFNYEAQQDKSGLPNDRFSAERPEGSISTLTIQRTEQRDSAMYRCASSLPTLAGLGSYEQYFGPGTRLTVT.

The rearrangement links TRBV6-4 to TRBJ1-2; 7 nucleotides line up with TRBD1. This CDR3 comprises 17 residues. Trimming took 2 bases from V and 6 from J; bases not matched to a gene: 15. Per germline, CDR1 MRHNA and CDR2 SNTAGT. CDR3 amino acids: CASSDALNRGPGHGYTF. The CDR3 DNA follows: TGTGCCAGCAGTGACGCCCTCAACAGGGGTCCAGGTCATGGCTACACCTTC.

The chain recombines TRBV19 with TRBJ1-6; D unresolved. The CDR3 extends over 14 amino acids. CDR1 and CDR2 from the germline V gene are LNHDA and SQIVND (reference sequence). Trimming removed 5 bases from V and 7 bases from J, with 12 bases in between. The CDR3 spells CASSLPPRNSPLHF. DNA for the CDR3: TGTGCCAGTAGTCTTCCTCCGAGGAATTCACCCCTCCACTTT. Combining the CDR3 with reference TRBV19 and TRBJ1-6 gives the whole variable domain DGGITQSPKYLFRKEGQNVTLSCEQNLNHDAMYWYRQDPGQGLRLIYYSQIVNDFQKGDIAEGYSVSREKKESFPLTVTSAQKNPTAFYLCASSLPPRNSPLHFGNGTRLTVT.

The chain couples TRBV7-2 to TRBJ2-2; the D is unclear. CDR3 size: 13 residues. V was shortened by 5 bases and J by 4 bases, with 8 bases between the two germline ends. Germline V CDR1 and CDR2: SGHTA, FQGNSA. The CDR3 region has the DNA TGTGCCAGCAGCCCATCTAGCACCGGGGAGCTGTTTTTT. Encoded protein: CASSPSSTGELFF.

The rearrangement links TRBV28 to TRBJ1-5; 10 nucleotides align to TRBD1. The CDR3 runs 16 residues. Germline trimming cut 5 bases from V and 5 bases from J; bases unmatched to any gene: 9. Germline CDR1 is MDHEN and CDR2 is SYDVKM. CDR3 amino acids: CASSGIGGQGYQPQHF. CDR3 bases: TGTGCCAGCAGTGGTATAGGGGGACAGGGGTATCAGCCCCAGCATTTT. The full variable domain, completed using reference TRBV28 and TRBJ1-5, is DVKVTQSSRYLVKRTGEKVFLECVQDMDHENMFWYRQDPGLGLRLIYFSYDVKMKEKGDIPEGYSVSREKKERFSLILESASTNQTSMYLCASSGIGGQGYQPQHFGDGTRLSIL.

The V call is TRBV5-4, the J call TRBJ1-1, with a possible D match to TRBD1 (5 bases). V lost 4 bases and J lost 0, with 13 bases in between. The CDR3 totals 15 residues. CDR1 and CDR2 from the germline V gene are SGHNT and YYREEE (reference sequence). CDR3 bases: TGTGCCAGCAGCCTTGGTCTGACAGTGAACACTGAAGCTTTCTTT. Protein product: CASSLGLTVNTEAFF.